This record covers a single T cell receptor (beta chain). What it recognizes is unknown. The entry originates in a study of identical twins. The CDR3 runs to 14 residues. J was trimmed by 4 bases and V by 1 base; bases with no gene match: 4. The germline gives CDR1 GTSNPN, CDR2 SVGIG (reference sequence). MiXCR, applied by TCRdb to the 5' RACE reads, yields one record per CDR3 protein. There are roughly 540,000 distinct CDR3 sequences in the sample; around 20% occur only once, and roughly 0.91% lies in the top ten. Overall study findings and caveats: A lower insertion count was a feature of abundant cord blood beta clonotypes, with no such feature in memory repertoires. Excess sharing by twins proved weaker in beta out-of-frame sequences. Cross-sectional statistical analysis, not tracking of the same donors, underpinned the conclusions.

These data are also associated with another study on T cells expressing NK-cell markers. Turning to that study: The study sequenced eight donors, seven HCMV-seropositive and one seronegative.

The sequenced material came from CD4+ T cells sorted from blood. This TCR was sampled from a woman younger than 35 in good health. This chain links TRBV30 with TRBJ1-5; TRBD1 matches 7 bases. The CDR3 loop reads CAWSEGASNQPQHF. The CDR3 DNA sequence: TGTGCCTGGAGTGAGGGGGCTTCAAATCAGCCCCAGCATTTT.